The T cell receptor (beta chain) described here comes from a study of T cell responses to AZD1222 COVID-19 vaccine. Whole-study findings and limits: Donors, mostly white British, included more females; clonal diversity was possibly underestimated.

Assay used: immunoSEQ multiplex PCR; TCRdb lists only in-frame clones, some missing. This table holds 100,000 to 150,000 clones, about 93% found once. Germline V CDR1 and CDR2: SGHKS, YYEKEE (reference sequence). The CDR3 extends over 15 amino acids. Trimming stripped 2 bases from V and 6 bases from J, with 18 bases between. About this clone: Its target is not known.

Pooled together were second doses at about 4 or about 12 weeks. The V gene is TRBV5-5, the J gene TRBJ2-7, with D perhaps TRBD2 (5 bases). The sequence derives from an adult who received the AZD1222 COVID-19 vaccine. Specimen: peripheral blood, collected 28 days after the second AZD1222 dose. The CDR3 DNA is TGTGCCAGCAGCTTCACCGGCCTGCCACGGGGCGAGCAGTACTTC. It specifies CASSFTGLPRGEQYF.